These 2 T cell receptor beta chains were all obtained from the same sample, sequenced in a study of blood T cell repertoires in COVID-19. The method was immunoSEQ multiplex PCR; TCRdb's version includes in-frame clones alone and lacks a portion of them. Here the sample spans hundreds of thousands of clones, around nine tenths being singletons. The sample comprised peripheral blood. Receptor source: a woman between 25 and 40 years old with acute or convalescent COVID-19.

This chain uses TRBV7-8 with TRBJ2-4; possibly TRBD2 for D (6 bases). CDR3 size: 15 residues. Trimming cost V 4 bases and J 8 bases, with 18 bases left between them. Germline values: CDR1 SGHVS, CDR2 FQNEAQ. CDR3 DNA sequence: TGTGCCAGCAGCTCTCCGTGGGGCAGGGAGGACATTCAGTACTTC. Protein sequence: CASSSPWGREDIQYF. Using reference TRBV7-8 and TRBJ2-4 for the parts outside the CDR3, the full variable domain is GAGVSQSPRYKVAKRGQDVALRCDPISGHVSLFWYQQALGQGPEFLTYFQNEAQLDKSGLPSDRFFAERPEGSVSTLKIQRTQQEDSAVYLCASSSPWGREDIQYFGAGTRLSVL.

The gene calls are TRBV19 and TRBJ2-5; TRBD2 might be the D (6 bases). Trimming stripped 2 bases from V and 5 bases from J, with 12 bases between. CDR3 length: 14 amino acids. Germline values: CDR1 LNHDA, CDR2 SQIVND (reference sequence). As DNA, the CDR3 is TGTGCCAGTAGTATACGGGGGTCGGTTGAGACCCAGTACTTC. This codes for CASSIRGSVETQYF.